One sample yielded the 20 T cell receptor beta chains listed below, sequenced in a study of blood T cell repertoires in COVID-19. Profiling relied on immunoSEQ multiplex PCR, and the TCRdb table lists in-frame clones only, not all of them. This table holds more than 150,000 clones, around 85% found once. The sequencing input was peripheral blood. These receptor sequences come from a man in his fifties who had recovered from COVID-19.

This clone has just a few counts. V gene TRBV19 combines with J gene TRBJ2-6; 10 bases map to TRBD2. There are 20 residues in the CDR3. The V and J ends lost 6 bases and 2 bases, in that order; junction bases with no gene match: 16. CDR1 and CDR2 (germline): LNHDA, SQIVND (reference sequence). CDR3 bases: TGTGCCAGTAGGACTAAGACTTTCCTAGCGGGGGAAACTGGGGCCAACGTCCTGACTTTC. This encodes CASRTKTFLAGETGANVLTF.

Only a few counts were recorded for this clone. The chain is built from TRBV6-2 or TRBV6-3 and TRBJ1-1; a weak D match, TRBD1 (5 bases). This CDR3 region has 14 residues. Trimming pared 6 bases from V and 7 bases from J, leaving 18 bases between. Germline CDR1 reads MNHEY; CDR2 reads SVGEGT. In DNA, the CDR3 is TGTGCCAGCAGCAAATTTTCGGGGGAAGTTGAAGCTTTCTTT. Translation: CASSKFSGEVEAFF.

The chain joins TRBV28 to TRBJ1-2; TRBD1 might be the D (6 bases). The germline V and J ends were trimmed by 7 bases and 3 bases, with 21 bases remaining between them. Germline lookup yields CDR1 MDHEN and CDR2 SYDVKM. This CDR3 comprises 16 residues. DNA of the CDR3: TGTGCCAGCACTGACGGCGGGGGGCATGGCGACTATGGCTACACCTTC. Its translation is CASTDGGGHGDYGYTF.

This clone appeared once. V is TRBV28 and J is TRBJ1-4; no reliable D call. This CDR3 contains 16 residues. The V end lost 6 bases, the J end lost 10 bases, and 24 bases lay between the germline ends. Germline V gene lookup returns CDR1 MDHEN and CDR2 SYDVKM. The CDR3 is CASSLGQRAGLGKLFF. The CDR3 coding sequence is TGTGCCAGCAGCTTGGGCCAAAGGGCCGGACTTGGAAAACTGTTTTTT. The entire variable domain, with the rest obtained from reference TRBV28 and TRBJ1-4, is as follows: DVKVTQSSRYLVKRTGEKVFLECVQDMDHENMFWYRQDPGLGLRLIYFSYDVKMKEKGDIPEGYSVSREKKERFSLILESASTNQTSMYLCASSLGQRAGLGKLFFGSGTQLSVL.

The rearrangement joins TRBV5-1 to TRBJ2-7, with TRBD1 matching over 9 bases. The germline gives CDR1 SGHRS, CDR2 YFSETQ. V was clipped by 4 bases and J by 3 bases; unmatched bases: 5. The CDR3 is 14 amino acids. CDR3 amino acids: CASSQMTGGYEQYF. CDR3 DNA sequence: TGCGCCAGCAGCCAAATGACAGGGGGCTACGAGCAGTACTTC.

V usage is TRBV19 and J usage is TRBJ2-6; D gene ambiguous. There are 15 residues in the CDR3. CDR1 and CDR2 (germline): LNHDA, SQIVND (reference sequence). V was pared by 2 bases and J by 0 bases, with 5 bases between. The chain's CDR3 is CASSILPSGANVLTF. DNA of the CDR3: TGTGCCAGTAGTATACTACCCTCTGGGGCCAACGTCCTGACTTTC. The variable domain in full, completed from reference TRBV19 and TRBJ2-6, reads DGGITQSPKYLFRKEGQNVTLSCEQNLNHDAMYWYRQDPGQGLRLIYYSQIVNDFQKGDIAEGYSVSREKKESFPLTVTSAQKNPTAFYLCASSILPSGANVLTFGAGSRLTVL.

The gene calls are TRBV4-1 and TRBJ2-7, with TRBD2 matching 9 bases. V was pared by 4 bases and J by 5 bases, with 12 bases of the junction left unmatched. The CDR3 contains 16 residues. Per the germline V gene, CDR1 is MGHRA and CDR2 is YSYEKL. CDR3 nucleotide sequence: TGCGCCAGCAGCCTCGGCGGGAGGGTGTTGTGGAACGAGCAGTACTTC. Its translation is CASSLGGRVLWNEQYF.

The chain carries TRBV7-3 and TRBJ1-4; the D is unclear. This CDR3 has 15 amino acids. Germline lookup yields CDR1 SGHTA and CDR2 FQGTGA. Trimming removed 1 base from V and 3 bases from J, with 9 bases in between. The CDR3 loop reads CASSLRTDSNEKLFF. CDR3 in DNA: TGTGCCAGCAGCTTAAGGACGGACTCTAATGAAAAACTGTTTTTT. Supplemented by reference TRBV7-3 and TRBJ1-4, the full variable domain reads GAGVSQTPSNKVTEKGKYVELRCDPISGHTALYWYRQSLGQGPEFLIYFQGTGAADDSGLPNDRFFAVRPEGSVSTLKIQRTERGDSAVYLCASSLRTDSNEKLFFGSGTQLSVL.

The V and J genes are TRBV3-1 (or the pseudogene TRBV3-2) and TRBJ1-6; a possible D gene is TRBD1 (6 bases). The germline gives CDR1 LGHDT, CDR2 YNNKEL (reference sequence). The CDR3 covers 15 residues. The V end lost 4 bases, the J end lost 10 bases, and 17 bases lay between the germline ends. CDR3 bases: TGTGCCAGCAGCCCATTAGGGGGGGCACAGTCACCCCTCCACTTT. Translating it yields CASSPLGGAQSPLHF.

The chain carries TRBV20-1 and TRBJ2-7, with 9 bases identical to TRBD2. V shed 3 bases, J shed 7 bases, and the junction held 7 bases outside the gene matches. The CDR3 is 13 residues long. CDR1 is DFQATT and CDR2 is SNEGSKA in the germline V gene (reference sequence). The CDR3 loop is CSASLALAGEQYF. Written as DNA, the CDR3 is TGCAGTGCTAGTCTCGCGCTAGCGGGGGAGCAGTACTTC.

The gene calls are TRBV19 and TRBJ2-5; tentatively, D is TRBD2 (5 bases). V was cut by 7 bases and J by 4 bases, with 10 bases left in between. Germline V gene data show CDR1 as LNHDA and CDR2 as SQIVND (reference sequence). The CDR3 spans 12 residues. This CDR3 reads CASNFEGETQYF. CDR3 coding DNA: TGTGCCAGTAACTTCGAGGGAGAGACCCAGTACTTC.

This clone was counted between two and nine times. The chain recombines TRBV9 with TRBJ2-1, with D possibly TRBD2 on 6 matching bases. The CDR3 is 18 residues long. CDR1 and CDR2 (germline): SGDLS, YYNGEE. Trimming pared 4 bases from V and 5 bases from J, leaving 25 bases between. The CDR3 reads CASSPRLGGTVEDNEQFF. CDR3 sequence (DNA): TGTGCCAGCAGCCCCCGGCTGGGCGGGACGGTAGAAGACAATGAGCAGTTCTTC.

The chain uses TRBV10-3 and TRBJ2-2; 8 bases fit TRBD2. Trimming cost V 4 bases and J 1 base; bases outside gene matches: 5. In germline, CDR1 is ENHRY, CDR2 SYGVKD. This CDR3 is built from 16 residues. This CDR3 reads CAISGGGRRNTGELFF. In nucleotides, the CDR3 is TGTGCCATCAGTGGGGGCGGGAGGCGGAACACCGGGGAGCTGTTTTTT.

This sequence joins TRBV6-1 and TRBJ1-5; D remains unclear. This CDR3 is built from 16 residues. V was clipped by 4 bases and J by 0 bases, with 13 bases between them. CDR1 is MNHNS and CDR2 is SASEGT in the germline V gene. The chain's CDR3 is CASSVYSSLSNQPQHF. DNA of the CDR3: TGTGCCAGCAGTGTATACAGCTCGCTTAGCAATCAGCCCCAGCATTTT.

The rearrangement joins TRBV30 to TRBJ1-2, with D unresolved. Germline loops: CDR1 GTSNPN, CDR2 SVGIG (reference sequence). V lost 0 bases to trimming and J lost 3 bases, with 8 bases between them. This CDR3 has 13 amino acids. This chain's CDR3 is CAWSVRGDYGYTF. The CDR3 DNA sequence: TGTGCCTGGAGTGTACGGGGAGACTATGGCTACACCTTC.

V and J are TRBV25-1 and TRBJ1-5, with D possibly matching TRBD1 (5 bases). Germline-derived CDR1 and CDR2 are MGHDK and SYGVNS. V gave up 1 base and J gave up 6 bases, with 16 bases separating them. This CDR3 is 16 amino acids long. DNA for the CDR3: TGTGCCAGCAGTGAATCAGGGACTTTAGGGAGTCAGCCCCAGCATTTT. It specifies CASSESGTLGSQPQHF. The full variable domain, in which reference TRBV25-1 and TRBJ1-5 provide the parts outside the CDR3, is EADIYQTPRYLVIGTGKKITLECSQTMGHDKMYWYQQDPGMELHLIHYSYGVNSTEKGDLSSESTVSRIRTEHFPLTLESARPSHTSQYLCASSESGTLGSQPQHFGDGTRLSIL.

CDR3 in DNA: TGTGCCAGCAGTCCCTCAAGCGGGAGTCACTACAATGAGCAGTTCTTC. This sequence encodes CASSPSSGSHYNEQFF. The chain couples TRBV28 to TRBJ2-1; 8 nucleotides match TRBD2. V lost 5 bases to trimming and J lost 3 bases; unmatched junction nucleotides: 9. CDR1 is MDHEN and CDR2 is SYDVKM in the germline V gene. This CDR3 is built from 16 residues. The complete variable domain, with remaining parts taken from reference TRBV28 and TRBJ2-1, reads DVKVTQSSRYLVKRTGEKVFLECVQDMDHENMFWYRQDPGLGLRLIYFSYDVKMKEKGDIPEGYSVSREKKERFSLILESASTNQTSMYLCASSPSSGSHYNEQFFGPGTRLTVL.

This rearrangement joins TRBV11-2 to TRBJ1-1; weak D call: TRBD1 (5 bases). The CDR3 is 15 amino acids. Trimming cost V 2 bases and J 4 bases, with 14 bases left between them. The germline V gene has CDR1 SGHAT and CDR2 FQNNGV. This CDR3 is CASSLFERGGTEAFF. DNA for the CDR3: TGTGCCAGCAGCTTATTCGAGCGGGGGGGCACTGAAGCTTTCTTT.

This chain joins TRBV11-2 and TRBJ2-3, with D unclear. CDR1 and CDR2 (germline): SGHAT, FQNNGV. V lost 2 bases to trimming and J lost 4 bases, with 16 bases between them. CDR3 length: 16 amino acids. CDR3 in amino acids: CASSLSGLVLADTQYF. The CDR3 DNA is TGTGCCAGCAGCTTAAGTGGTCTAGTGCTGGCAGATACGCAGTATTTT.

V gene TRBV7-9 combines with J gene TRBJ2-1, with 12 positions matching TRBD2. Germline V CDR1 and CDR2: SEHNR, FQNEAQ (reference sequence). The V gene end was trimmed by 4 bases and the J gene end by 4 bases; junction bases not matched to a gene: 8. This CDR3 contains 17 residues. The CDR3 sequence: CASSSYGLAGKYNEQFF. CDR3 DNA sequence: TGTGCCAGCAGCTCCTACGGACTAGCGGGGAAATACAATGAGCAGTTCTTC.